This T cell receptor (beta chain) was captured in a study of blood T cell repertoires in COVID-19. Background on the study: COVID-19 samples, acute and convalescent, were from the United States, Italy and Spain. Nucleic acid was either cDNA or gDNA, and it came from T cells, B-cell-depleted T cells, or PBMCs.

Per the original data handling: From reference gene primer amplification, estimates of nucleated cell counts were derived. TCRdb's table, derived via immunoSEQ multiplex PCR, lists solely in-frame clones and lacks some. That table gives V, J and clone size, and the DNA gave D and trimming. The table has approximately 140,000 clones, about 91% seen once. The CDR3 contains 14 residues. Losses at the gene ends were 4 bases for V and 5 bases for J; bases not matched to a gene: 3. From germline, CDR1 is SGHRS and CDR2 YFSETQ. Sequences were obtained from peripheral blood. The sequence was obtained from a human donor in a cohort sampled during active COVID-19. The chain has TRBV5-1 and TRBJ2-2; 9 bases are shared with TRBD1. As DNA, the CDR3 is TGCGCCAGCAGCCTCGGACAGGGGACCGGGGAGCTGTTTTTT. It codes for CASSLGQGTGELFF.